This T cell receptor (beta chain) was sequenced in a study of T cell clonality in common variable immunodeficiency (dated by TCRdb to about 2015). For sequencing, equivalent amounts of genomic DNA were input from CVID and control samples. For every sample, a 60 bp segment covering the rearranged TCRbeta CDR3 region was amplified and then sequenced. The immunoSEQ assay, a bias-corrected multiplex PCR combined with high-throughput sequencing, was used for TCRbeta amplification. As for the original processing: Each unique nucleotide sequence was treated as a clone and annotated with V, D and J genes, copy number and frequency. Sequences were labeled productive if in frame, and non-productive if out of frame or containing stop codons. As previously described, clonality was calculated on the basis of Shannon's entropy. The predicted amino acid sequences of productive clones were used to derive mean CDR3 Kyte-Doolittle hydropathy. Scaled V gene usage was hierarchically clustered using Manhattan distance and complete linkage with the R hclust function. To assess clone sharing by CDR3 amino acid sequence, 12 repertoires per group were resampled over 100 rounds. The repertoires were searched for 70 published EBV-specific and about 250 published CMV-specific TCRbeta sequences. A couple of CVID samples that yielded fewer than 10,000 sequences were excluded from the analysis, so around 38 CVID repertoires were retained. TCRdb took over this immuneACCESS table, retaining in-frame rearrangements with V and J assigned. Such tables are incomplete; in checked studies, under half of the missing clones stem from an unresolved V gene, and the remainder is unexplained. That table gives V, J and clone size, and the DNA gave D and trimming. Across this sample, about 52,000 clones were tabulated and none appeared just once. The ten largest clones represent 3.4% of the sample.

Predominantly Caucasian heritage was noted among both the CVID patients and the healthy controls. Heparinized peripheral whole blood samples of 5 to 8 ml were collected from each donor. TCRbeta CDR3 repertoires were sequenced from genomic DNA of adults with common variable immune deficiency (CVID) and healthy adult controls. A total of some 22 healthy adult volunteers (about twelve female and about 10 male; age range about 20 to 70 years, mean age roughly 34) were included in the control group. Diluted blood was density-centrifuged over Hypaque 1077 or Ficoll-Paque to isolate peripheral blood mononuclear cells. Genomic DNA was extracted from unsorted mononuclear cells by Qiagen column purification or by a centrifugation-based method. Broad study findings and their caveats: The authors noted that sequencing repertoires of T cell subpopulations would be needed to clarify what caused the increased clonality in CVID. CVID subjects shared fewer TCRbeta clones with each other than healthy controls did (p < 0.0001). Fewer deletions and N-nucleotide insertions were reportedly observed in CVID TCRbeta sequences, and highly modified clones with 13 or more V deletions were reportedly absent from CVID TCRbeta sequences. Even though DNA input was equal, the average per sample came to 82,000 or so unique sequences for controls compared with approximately 29,000 for CVID samples. Correlations between repertoire features and clinical complications were limited by patient heterogeneity within the CVID cohort. TCRbeta clonality was higher in CVID subjects than in healthy controls (t-test p = 0.018), and the increase was most characteristic of about a third of subjects.

There are many counts of this clone. Its antigen target is currently unknown. One end of the junction varies from germline; a read error may be responsible. The CDR3 end lies 3 residues beyond the end of the read and is filled in from the germline J gene. The sample holds other DNA sequences that translate to the same CDR3. The germline V gene (reference sequence) specifies DFQATT as CDR1 and SNEGSKA as CDR2. The CDR3 contains 12 residues, cysteine and phenylalanine counted. The 27 bases shown cover part of the CDR3, and their frame starts at base 1. The TCR comes from a person aged 18 to 75 in good health. The specimen was peripheral blood mononuclear cells. The chain joins TRBV20-1 to TRBJ2-3, with a tentative D gene TRBD2 over 5 matching bases. The CDR3 reads CSARAVTDTQYF. The CDR3 DNA, read in part, is TGCAGCGCTAGAGCGGTCACAGATACG.